This T cell receptor beta chain was sequenced during a study of T cells in Graves' hyperthyroidism and ophthalmopathy. Amplified TCR beta CDR3 regions came from RNA transcripts. Using the HTBI primer set, a first-round RT-PCR was run on the TCR CDR3. TCRdb independently ran MiXCR on the multiplex PCR reads; one entry per CDR3 protein. The sample holds about 520,000 distinct CDR3 sequences; about 20% are singletons and the top ten take about 30%. The table lists this clonotype with many counts. Germline CDR1 is GTSNPN and CDR2 is SVGIG (reference sequence). The CDR3 runs to 11 residues. The TCR sequence derives from a man aged 18 to 29 with Graves' hyperthyroidism. Sequencing was carried out using blood. V is TRBV30 and J is TRBJ1-1; D ambiguous. CDR3 sequence: CALGLGTEAFF. The CDR3 DNA is TGTGCACTGGGTCTCGGCACTGAAGCTTTCTTT.